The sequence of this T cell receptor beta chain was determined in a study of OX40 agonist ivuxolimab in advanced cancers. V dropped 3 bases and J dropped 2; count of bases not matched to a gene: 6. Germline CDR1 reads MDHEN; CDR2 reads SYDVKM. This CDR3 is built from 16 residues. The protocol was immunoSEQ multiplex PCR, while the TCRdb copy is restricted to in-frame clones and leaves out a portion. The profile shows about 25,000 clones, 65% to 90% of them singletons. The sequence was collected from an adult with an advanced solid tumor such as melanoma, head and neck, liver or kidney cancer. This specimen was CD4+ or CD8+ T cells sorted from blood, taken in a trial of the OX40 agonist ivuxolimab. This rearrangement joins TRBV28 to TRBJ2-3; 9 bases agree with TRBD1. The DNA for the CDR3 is TGTGCCAGCAGTTTGATCGCACAGGGGGCCACAGATACGCAGTATTTT. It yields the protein CASSLIAQGATDTQYF.